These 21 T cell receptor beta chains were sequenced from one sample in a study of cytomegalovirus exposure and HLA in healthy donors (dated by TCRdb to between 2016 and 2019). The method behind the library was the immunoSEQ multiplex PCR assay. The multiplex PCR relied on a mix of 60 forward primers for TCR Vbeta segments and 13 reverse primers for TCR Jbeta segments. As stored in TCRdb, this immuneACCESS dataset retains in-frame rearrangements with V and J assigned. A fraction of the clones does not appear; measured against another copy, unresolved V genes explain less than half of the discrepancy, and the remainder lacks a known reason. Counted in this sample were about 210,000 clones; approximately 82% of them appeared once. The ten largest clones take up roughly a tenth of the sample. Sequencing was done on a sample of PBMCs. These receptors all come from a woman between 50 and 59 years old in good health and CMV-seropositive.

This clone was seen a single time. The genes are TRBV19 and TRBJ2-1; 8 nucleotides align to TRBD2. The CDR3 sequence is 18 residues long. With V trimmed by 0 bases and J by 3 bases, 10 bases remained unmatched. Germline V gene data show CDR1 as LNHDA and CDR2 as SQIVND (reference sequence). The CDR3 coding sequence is TGTGCCAGTAGTATAGATCGAGATAGCGGGGAATACTACAATGAGCAGTTCTTC. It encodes CASSIDRDSGEYYNEQFF.

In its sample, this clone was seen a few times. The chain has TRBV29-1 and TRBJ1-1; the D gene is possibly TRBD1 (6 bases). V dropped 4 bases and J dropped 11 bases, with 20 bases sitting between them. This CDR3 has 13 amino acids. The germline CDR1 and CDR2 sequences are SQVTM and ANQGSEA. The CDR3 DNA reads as TGCAGCGTTGCCTTCCCACAGGGAGGGGTGGCTTTCTTT. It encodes CSVAFPQGGVAFF. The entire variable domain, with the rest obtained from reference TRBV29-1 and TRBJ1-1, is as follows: SAVISQKPSRDICQRGTSLTIQCQVDSQVTMMFWYRQQPGQSLTLIATANQGSEATYESGFVIDKFPISRPNLTFSTLTVSNMSPEDSSIYLCSVAFPQGGVAFFGQGTRLTVV.

The CDR3 DNA sequence: TGCGCCAGCAGCTACAGGCCCCTAGCGGGAACCCAAGAGACCCAGTACTTC. The encoded protein is CASSYRPLAGTQETQYF. This chain connects TRBV5-1 to TRBJ2-5; 9 nucleotides align to TRBD2. Looked up from germline, CDR1 is SGHRS and CDR2 is YFSETQ. The junction had 10 bases not matched to a gene; V was cut back by 3 bases and J by 1 base. The CDR3 is 17 amino acids.

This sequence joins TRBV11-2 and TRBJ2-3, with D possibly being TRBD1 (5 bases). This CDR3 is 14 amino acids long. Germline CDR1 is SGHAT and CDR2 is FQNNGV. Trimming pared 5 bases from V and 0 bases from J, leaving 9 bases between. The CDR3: CASSLDRSTDTQYF. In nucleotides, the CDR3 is TGTGCCAGCAGCCTCGACAGAAGCACAGATACGCAGTATTTT.

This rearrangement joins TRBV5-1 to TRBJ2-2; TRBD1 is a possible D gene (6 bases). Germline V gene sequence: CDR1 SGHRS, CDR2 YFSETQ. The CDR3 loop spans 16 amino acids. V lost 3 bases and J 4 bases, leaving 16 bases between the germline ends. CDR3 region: CASSSQGTGSTGELFF. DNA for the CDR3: TGCGCCAGCAGCTCTCAGGGAACAGGGAGCACCGGGGAGCTGTTTTTT.

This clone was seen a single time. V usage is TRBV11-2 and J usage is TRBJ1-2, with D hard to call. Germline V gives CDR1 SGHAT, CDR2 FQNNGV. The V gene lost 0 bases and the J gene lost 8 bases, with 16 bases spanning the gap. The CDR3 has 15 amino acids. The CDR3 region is CASSLDLGNSEGYTF. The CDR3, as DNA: TGTGCCAGCAGCTTAGACTTGGGCAATAGTGAAGGCTACACCTTC.

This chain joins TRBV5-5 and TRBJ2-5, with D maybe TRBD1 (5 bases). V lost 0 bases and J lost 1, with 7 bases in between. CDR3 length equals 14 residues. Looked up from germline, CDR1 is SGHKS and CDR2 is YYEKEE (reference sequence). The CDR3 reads CASSLVDSQETQYF. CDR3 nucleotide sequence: TGTGCCAGCAGCTTGGTCGACAGCCAAGAGACCCAGTACTTC. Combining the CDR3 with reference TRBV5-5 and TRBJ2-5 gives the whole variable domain DAGVTQSPTHLIKTRGQQVTLRCSPISGHKSVSWYQQVLGQGPQFIFQYYEKEERGRGNFPDRFSARQFPNYSSELNVNALLLGDSALYLCASSLVDSQETQYFGPGTRLLVL.

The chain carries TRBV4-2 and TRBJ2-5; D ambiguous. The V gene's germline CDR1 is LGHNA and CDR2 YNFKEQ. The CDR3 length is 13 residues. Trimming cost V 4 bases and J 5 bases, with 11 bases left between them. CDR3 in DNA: TGTGCCAGCAGCCCGAACGAGCGTGAGACCCAGTACTTC. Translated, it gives CASSPNERETQYF.

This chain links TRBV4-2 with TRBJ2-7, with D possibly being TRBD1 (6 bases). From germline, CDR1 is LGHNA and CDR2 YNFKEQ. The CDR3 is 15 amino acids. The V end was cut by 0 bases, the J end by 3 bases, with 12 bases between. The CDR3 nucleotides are TGTGCCAGCAGCCAAGATGTCCAGGGGTTCTACGAGCAGTACTTC. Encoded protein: CASSQDVQGFYEQYF.

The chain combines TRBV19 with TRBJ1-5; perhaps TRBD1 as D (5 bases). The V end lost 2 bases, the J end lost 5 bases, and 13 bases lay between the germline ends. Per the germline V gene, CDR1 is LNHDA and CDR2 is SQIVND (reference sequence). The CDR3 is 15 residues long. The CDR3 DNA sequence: TGTGCCAGTAGTATAAGATGGAGGGGTGATCAGCCCCAGCATTTT. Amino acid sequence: CASSIRWRGDQPQHF.

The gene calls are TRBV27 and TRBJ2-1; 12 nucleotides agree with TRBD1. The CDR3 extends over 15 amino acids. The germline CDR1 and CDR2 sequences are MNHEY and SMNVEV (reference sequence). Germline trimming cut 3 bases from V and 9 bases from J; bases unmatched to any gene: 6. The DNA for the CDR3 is TGTGCCAGCAGTTTCGGGACAGGGGGCCTCGGTGAGCAGTTCTTC. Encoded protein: CASSFGTGGLGEQFF.

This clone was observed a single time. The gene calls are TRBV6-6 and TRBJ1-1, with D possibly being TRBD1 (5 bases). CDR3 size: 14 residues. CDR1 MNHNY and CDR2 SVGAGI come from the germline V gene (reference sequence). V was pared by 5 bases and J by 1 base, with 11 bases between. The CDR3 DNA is TGTGCCAGCAGTCTAGGCGGGACGAACACTGAAGCTTTCTTT. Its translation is CASSLGGTNTEAFF.

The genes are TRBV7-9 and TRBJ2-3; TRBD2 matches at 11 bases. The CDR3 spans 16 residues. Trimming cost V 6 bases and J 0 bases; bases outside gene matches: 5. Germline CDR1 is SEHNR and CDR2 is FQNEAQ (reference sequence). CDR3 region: CASSRTSGSSTDTQYF. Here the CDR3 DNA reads TGTGCCAGCAGTCGGACTAGCGGGTCTAGCACAGATACGCAGTATTTT.

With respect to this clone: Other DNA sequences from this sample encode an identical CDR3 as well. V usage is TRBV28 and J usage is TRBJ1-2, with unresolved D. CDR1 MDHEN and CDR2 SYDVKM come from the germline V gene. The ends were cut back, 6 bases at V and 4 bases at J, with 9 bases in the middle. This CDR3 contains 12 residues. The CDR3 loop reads CASSLGGYGYTF. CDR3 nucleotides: TGTGCCAGCAGCCTAGGCGGCTATGGCTACACCTTC.

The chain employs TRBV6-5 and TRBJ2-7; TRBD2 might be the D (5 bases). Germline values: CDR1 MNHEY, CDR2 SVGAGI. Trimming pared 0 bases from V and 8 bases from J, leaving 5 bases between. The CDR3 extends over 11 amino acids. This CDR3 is CASSYSGKQYF. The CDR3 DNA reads TGTGCCAGCAGTTACTCCGGGAAGCAGTACTTC.

CDR3 in DNA: TGTGCCAGCAGGGAAAGACAGAGTAGAAACACCATATATTTT. It codes for CASRERQSRNTIYF. The chain combines TRBV7-9 with TRBJ1-3, with D maybe TRBD1 (5 bases). Germline values: CDR1 SEHNR, CDR2 FQNEAQ (reference sequence). The CDR3 spans 14 residues. The ends were cut back, 6 bases at V and 5 bases at J, with 14 bases in the middle.

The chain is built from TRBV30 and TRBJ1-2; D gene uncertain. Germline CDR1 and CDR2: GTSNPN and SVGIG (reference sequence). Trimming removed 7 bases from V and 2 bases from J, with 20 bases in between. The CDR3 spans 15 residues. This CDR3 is CASNGRLEGNYGYTF. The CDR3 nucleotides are TGTGCCTCGAATGGCCGATTAGAGGGCAACTATGGCTACACCTTC.

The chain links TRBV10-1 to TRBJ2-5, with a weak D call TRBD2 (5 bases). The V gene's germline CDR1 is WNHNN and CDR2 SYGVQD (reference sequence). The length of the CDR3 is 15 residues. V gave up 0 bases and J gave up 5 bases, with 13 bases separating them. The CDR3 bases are TGCGCCAGCAGTGAGTCCCTCGGCGGGTTTGAGACCCAGTACTTC. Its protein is CASSESLGGFETQYF.

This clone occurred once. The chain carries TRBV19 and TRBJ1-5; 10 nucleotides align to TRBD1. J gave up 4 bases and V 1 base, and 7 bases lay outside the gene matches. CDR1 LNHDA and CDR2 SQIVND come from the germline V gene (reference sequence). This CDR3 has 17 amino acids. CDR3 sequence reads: CASSIVDRGRTNQPQHF. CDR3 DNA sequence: TGTGCCAGTAGTATAGTAGACAGGGGGCGAACGAATCAGCCCCAGCATTTT.

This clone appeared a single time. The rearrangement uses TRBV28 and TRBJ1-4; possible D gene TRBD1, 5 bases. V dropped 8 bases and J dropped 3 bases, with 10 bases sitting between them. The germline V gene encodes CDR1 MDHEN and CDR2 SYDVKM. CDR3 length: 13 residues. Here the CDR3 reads CASGASANEKLFF. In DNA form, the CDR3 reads TGTGCCAGCGGGGCTTCGGCTAATGAAAAACTGTTTTTT.

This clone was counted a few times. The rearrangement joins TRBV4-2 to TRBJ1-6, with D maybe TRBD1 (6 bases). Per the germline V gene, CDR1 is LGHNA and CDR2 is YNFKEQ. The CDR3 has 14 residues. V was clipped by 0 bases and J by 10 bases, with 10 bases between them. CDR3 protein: CASSQEGHGSPLHF. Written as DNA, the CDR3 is TGTGCCAGCAGCCAAGAGGGACACGGATCACCCCTCCACTTT.